The 28 T cell receptor beta chains reported below all come from one sample, sequenced in a study of blood T cell repertoires in COVID-19. TCRdb's copy holds only in-frame clones and misses some; the assay was immunoSEQ multiplex PCR. The table lists under 60,000 clones, roughly 88% of them singletons. The specimen sequenced was peripheral blood. These receptors all come from a human donor with active COVID-19. The donor label of this sample is uncertain.

The rearrangement joins TRBV5-4 to TRBJ2-7, with 9 bases lining up with TRBD1. V lost 7 bases, J lost 6 bases, and 8 bases stayed unmatched. CDR1 and CDR2 (germline): SGHNT, YYREEE (reference sequence). The CDR3 covers 13 residues. In DNA form, the CDR3 reads TGTGCCAGCGGATACAGGGGGCAATCCGAGCAGTACTTC. This translates into CASGYRGQSEQYF.

This chain joins TRBV5-4 and TRBJ2-1; 8 nucleotides line up with TRBD2. V lost 4 bases and J lost 5; bases outside the gene matches: 11. CDR3 length: 16 residues. CDR1 SGHNT and CDR2 YYREEE come from the germline V gene (reference sequence). The CDR3 protein is CASSPKAGVSNNEQFF. The CDR3 bases are TGTGCCAGCAGCCCGAAAGCGGGAGTTAGTAACAATGAGCAGTTCTTC.

V usage is TRBV6-5 and J usage is TRBJ2-5, with a weak D call TRBD1 (5 bases). V lost 2 bases to trimming and J lost 0 bases, with 13 bases between them. CDR3 length: 16 amino acids. Per the germline V gene, CDR1 is MNHEY and CDR2 is SVGAGI. The CDR3 DNA reads as TGTGCCAGCAGTTACATAAGGGGATCTGACCAAGAGACCCAGTACTTC. Its protein product is CASSYIRGSDQETQYF.

V gene TRBV2 combines with J gene TRBJ2-1, with D possibly matching TRBD2 (6 bases). V was pared by 7 bases and J by 5 bases, with 12 bases between. There are 13 residues in the CDR3. Germline CDR1 SNHLY, CDR2 FYNNEI. The CDR3 here is CASKLGGDNEQFF. CDR3 nucleotides: TGTGCCAGCAAATTGGGAGGCGACAATGAGCAGTTCTTC. Full variable domain (rest looked up from reference TRBV2 and TRBJ2-1): EPEVTQTPSHQVTQMGQEVILRCVPISNHLYFYWYRQILGQKVEFLVSFYNNEISEKSEIFDDQFSVERPDGSNFTLKIRSTKLEDSAMYFCASKLGGDNEQFFGPGTRLTVL.

The genes are TRBV5-8 and TRBJ2-1, with 7 bases that match TRBD1. The CDR3 runs to 14 residues. CDR1 SGHTS and CDR2 YDEGEE come from the germline V gene. Germline trimming cut 5 bases from V and 3 bases from J; bases unmatched to any gene: 5. The CDR3 DNA reads as TGTGCCAGCAGACGTGGACAGGACTACAATGAGCAGTTCTTC. This translates into CASRRGQDYNEQFF.

This rearrangement joins TRBV4-3 to TRBJ2-2; TRBD1 might be the D (6 bases). Germline lookup yields CDR1 LGHNA and CDR2 YSLEER. Between the trimmed V and J ends, which lost 0 bases and 0 bases, there was a span of 8 bases. The CDR3 length is 16 residues. This CDR3 reads CASSQEGGTNTGELFF. Written as DNA, the CDR3 is TGCGCCAGCAGCCAAGAAGGGGGAACGAACACCGGGGAGCTGTTTTTT.

The genes are TRBV5-8 and TRBJ1-4, with TRBD1 identical over 10 bases. With V trimmed by 3 bases and J by 6 bases, 5 bases remained unmatched. CDR3 length: 15 residues. The germline V gene encodes CDR1 SGHTS and CDR2 YDEGEE. The CDR3 coding sequence is TGTGCCAGCAGCTCGGACAGGGGGGGGGATGAAAAACTGTTTTTT. Translating gives CASSSDRGGDEKLFF.

The V call is TRBV28, the J call TRBJ2-3, with 8 bases fitting TRBD2. Trimming cost V 8 bases and J 7 bases; bases outside gene matches: 14. The CDR3 has 15 amino acids. Germline assignment: CDR1 MDHEN and CDR2 SYDVKM. Here the CDR3 DNA reads TGTGCCAGCGATACCGGGGGGGGACGTCGAAATACGCAGTATTTT. It is translated as CASDTGGGRRNTQYF. The whole variable domain, remainder taken from reference TRBV28 and TRBJ2-3, is DVKVTQSSRYLVKRTGEKVFLECVQDMDHENMFWYRQDPGLGLRLIYFSYDVKMKEKGDIPEGYSVSREKKERFSLILESASTNQTSMYLCASDTGGGRRNTQYFGPGTRLTVL.

This chain links TRBV6-5 with TRBJ1-1; D is perhaps TRBD1 (6 bases). Germline V gives CDR1 MNHEY, CDR2 SVGAGI. Trimming pared 4 bases from V and 5 bases from J, leaving 11 bases between. The length of the CDR3 is 13 residues. In nucleotides, the CDR3 is TGTGCCAGCAGTTCCACAGGGTTAACTGAAGCTTTCTTT. Its translation: CASSSTGLTEAFF.

CDR3 bases: TGTGCCAGCAGTGAAGAAGGGGGTTCGGTCACTGAAGCTTTCTTT. Its translation is CASSEEGGSVTEAFF. The chain combines TRBV2 with TRBJ1-1, with a tentative D call TRBD1 (6 bases). The germline V gene encodes CDR1 SNHLY and CDR2 FYNNEI. The CDR3 runs to 15 residues. V was trimmed by 1 base and J by 4 bases, leaving 13 bases between them.

Notes on this clone: Other DNA sequences within the sample encode an identical CDR3. The chain couples TRBV11-3 to TRBJ2-2; the D gene is possibly TRBD2 (6 bases). V gave up 0 bases and J gave up 6 bases, with 20 bases separating them. In germline, CDR1 is SGHNT, CDR2 YENEEA. The CDR3 runs to 18 residues. The CDR3 DNA reads TGTGCCAGCAGCTTAGACAGCCTCGTTGGGGGGTCGGCCGGGGAGCTGTTTTTT. Residues: CASSLDSLVGGSAGELFF.

The chain is built from TRBV15 and TRBJ2-7; TRBD2 matches at 9 bases. The CDR3 consists of 15 residues. V gave up 5 bases and J gave up 2 bases; unmatched junction bases: 7. CDR1 is LNHNV and CDR2 is YYDKDF in the germline V gene (reference sequence). DNA for the CDR3: TGTGCCACCAGCCCCAGACTAGCGGCCGCCTACGAGCAGTACTTC. Protein product: CATSPRLAAAYEQYF. Supplemented by reference TRBV15 and TRBJ2-7, the full variable domain reads DAMVIQNPRYQVTQFGKPVTLSCSQTLNHNVMYWYQQKSSQAPKLLFHYYDKDFNNEADTPDNFQSRRPNTSFCFLDIRSPGLGDTAMYLCATSPRLAAAYEQYFGPGTRLTVT.

The genes are TRBV28 and TRBJ2-3, with 9 bases fitting TRBD2. The CDR3 length is 16 residues. CDR1 and CDR2 (germline): MDHEN, SYDVKM. Unmatched junction bases numbered 10, after V lost 8 bases and J lost 1 base. In DNA, the CDR3 is TGTGCCAGCTCTGGGCGGGAGGGCCCCGGCACAGATACGCAGTATTTT. It codes for CASSGREGPGTDTQYF.

This clone was seen a single time. This sequence joins TRBV28 and TRBJ2-1; TRBD1 is a possible D gene (5 bases). The germline V and J ends were trimmed by 10 bases and 8 bases, with 15 bases remaining between them. The CDR3 spans 12 residues. Per germline, CDR1 MDHEN and CDR2 SYDVKM. In DNA, the CDR3 is TGTGCCACCACAGGCGTACGAGATGAGCAGTTCTTC. Translated: CATTGVRDEQFF.

This clone was seen ten or more times. The chain carries TRBV2 and TRBJ1-5, with D perhaps TRBD1 (6 bases). V dropped 2 bases and J dropped 7 bases, with 12 bases sitting between them. Germline CDR1 SNHLY, CDR2 FYNNEI. The CDR3 extends over 14 amino acids. CDR3 residues: CASSETTGNQPQHF. CDR3 bases: TGTGCCAGCAGTGAAACGACAGGTAACCAGCCCCAGCATTTT.

The rearrangement links TRBV28 to TRBJ2-2; tentatively, D is TRBD2 (5 bases). This CDR3 spans 12 amino acids. Germline assignment: CDR1 MDHEN and CDR2 SYDVKM. V lost 3 bases, J lost 7 bases, and 6 bases lay in between. The CDR3 spells CASSLGSGELFF. The CDR3 DNA follows: TGTGCCAGCAGTTTGGGGAGCGGGGAGCTGTTTTTT. The entire variable domain, with the rest obtained from reference TRBV28 and TRBJ2-2, is as follows: DVKVTQSSRYLVKRTGEKVFLECVQDMDHENMFWYRQDPGLGLRLIYFSYDVKMKEKGDIPEGYSVSREKKERFSLILESASTNQTSMYLCASSLGSGELFFGEGSRLTVL.

The chain recombines TRBV2 with TRBJ2-2; 10 nucleotides match TRBD1. Germline V CDR1 and CDR2: SNHLY, FYNNEI. V lost 11 bases and J lost 7; bases outside the gene matches: 13. This CDR3 contains 15 residues. The CDR3 is CAGGQGVMEGGELFF. The CDR3 region has the DNA TGTGCCGGCGGACAGGGGGTTATGGAGGGCGGGGAGCTGTTTTTT.

CDR3 in amino acids: CATSRGQGTTNYGYTF. CDR3 DNA: TGTGCCACCAGCAGGGGACAGGGGACGACTAACTATGGCTACACCTTC. This rearrangement joins TRBV15 to TRBJ1-2; TRBD1 matches 10 bases. The J segment lost 0 bases and the V segment lost 3 bases, leaving 4 bases of the junction unmatched. Germline V gene data show CDR1 as LNHNV and CDR2 as YYDKDF (reference sequence). The CDR3 has 16 residues.

This chain joins TRBV28 and TRBJ1-2; D remains unclear. Trimming removed 5 bases from V and 1 base from J, with 8 bases in between. The CDR3 is 13 amino acids. CDR1 and CDR2 from the germline V gene are MDHEN and SYDVKM. CDR3 in DNA: TGTGCCAGCAGTGTACCTAGTAACTATGGCTACACCTTC. It encodes CASSVPSNYGYTF.

The J gene is TRBJ2-2, the V gene TRBV27; tentatively, D is TRBD1 (5 bases). The germline V and J ends were trimmed by 0 bases and 2 bases, with 7 bases remaining between them. This CDR3 spans 15 amino acids. Germline V CDR1 and CDR2: MNHEY, SMNVEV (reference sequence). CDR3 coding DNA: TGTGCCAGCAGTTTATCAGGGGCTAACACCGGGGAGCTGTTTTTT. Amino acids: CASSLSGANTGELFF.

This clone was picked up a small number of times. This chain joins TRBV19 and TRBJ1-5, with unresolved D. Trimming stripped 7 bases from V and 3 bases from J, with 16 bases between. The germline V gene encodes CDR1 LNHDA and CDR2 SQIVND (reference sequence). The CDR3 runs 15 residues. This CDR3 is CASTDRWGDNQPQHF. CDR3 in DNA: TGTGCCAGTACCGATAGATGGGGAGACAATCAGCCCCAGCATTTT.

This clone was observed a single time. The rearrangement joins TRBV5-1 to TRBJ2-7; 9 bases agree with TRBD1. The CDR3 is 15 amino acids. The germline gives CDR1 SGHRS, CDR2 YFSETQ. V lost 3 bases to trimming and J lost 3 bases; unmatched junction nucleotides: 7. The CDR3 bases are TGCGCCAGCAGCTATGGACAGGGGATTGACTACGAGCAGTACTTC. Protein: CASSYGQGIDYEQYF.

This chain connects TRBV12-3 or TRBV12-4 to TRBJ1-2; 8 bases fit TRBD1. Unmatched junction bases numbered 4, after V lost 5 bases and J lost 8 bases. The CDR3 contains 12 residues. CDR3: CASSDRGRGYTF. As DNA, the CDR3 is TGTGCCAGCAGTGACAGGGGACGAGGCTACACCTTC.

This rearrangement joins TRBV2 to TRBJ1-2; D gene uncertain. Trimming removed 6 bases from V and 0 bases from J, with 17 bases in between. CDR1 and CDR2 (germline): SNHLY, FYNNEI. The CDR3 consists of 16 residues. The CDR3 loop is CASSPPPGPANYGYTF. Written as DNA, the CDR3 is TGTGCCAGCAGCCCCCCACCTGGGCCAGCTAACTATGGCTACACCTTC.

The J gene is TRBJ2-3, the V gene TRBV5-5; D uncertain. This CDR3 comprises 13 residues. Trimming pared 1 base from V and 4 bases from J, leaving 7 bases between. The germline gives CDR1 SGHKS, CDR2 YYEKEE (reference sequence). In DNA form, the CDR3 reads TGTGCCAGCAGCTTGCGTGGAGCAGATACGCAGTATTTT. Protein product: CASSLRGADTQYF. Based on the CDR3 plus reference TRBV5-5 and TRBJ2-3, the full variable domain is DAGVTQSPTHLIKTRGQQVTLRCSPISGHKSVSWYQQVLGQGPQFIFQYYEKEERGRGNFPDRFSARQFPNYSSELNVNALLLGDSALYLCASSLRGADTQYFGPGTRLTVL.

The gene calls are TRBV6-4 and TRBJ1-6; maybe TRBD1 (5 bases). This CDR3 is built from 14 residues. Deletions cut 4 bases from V and 5 bases from J, with 9 bases between. Germline V gives CDR1 MRHNA, CDR2 SNTAGT. The CDR3 protein is CASSAREDNSPLHF. Here the CDR3 DNA reads TGTGCCAGCAGTGCCAGGGAGGATAATTCACCCCTCCACTTT.

V and J are TRBV4-2 and TRBJ2-3; D is perhaps TRBD1 (6 bases). Germline V gives CDR1 LGHNA, CDR2 YNFKEQ. V dropped 5 bases and J dropped 2 bases, with 17 bases sitting between them. This CDR3 is 16 amino acids long. The CDR3 region has the DNA TGTGCCAGCAGCGACCACCGGGACACCTTCACAGATACGCAGTATTTT. This encodes CASSDHRDTFTDTQYF.

The chain combines TRBV7-6 with TRBJ1-3, with D maybe TRBD1 (6 bases). V lost 5 bases and J 3 bases, leaving 14 bases between the germline ends. This CDR3 has 15 amino acids. Germline V CDR1 and CDR2: SGHVS, FNYEAQ. The CDR3 reads CASSPQTGLGNTIYF. In nucleotides, the CDR3 is TGTGCCAGCAGCCCACAGACAGGCCTTGGAAACACCATATATTTT.